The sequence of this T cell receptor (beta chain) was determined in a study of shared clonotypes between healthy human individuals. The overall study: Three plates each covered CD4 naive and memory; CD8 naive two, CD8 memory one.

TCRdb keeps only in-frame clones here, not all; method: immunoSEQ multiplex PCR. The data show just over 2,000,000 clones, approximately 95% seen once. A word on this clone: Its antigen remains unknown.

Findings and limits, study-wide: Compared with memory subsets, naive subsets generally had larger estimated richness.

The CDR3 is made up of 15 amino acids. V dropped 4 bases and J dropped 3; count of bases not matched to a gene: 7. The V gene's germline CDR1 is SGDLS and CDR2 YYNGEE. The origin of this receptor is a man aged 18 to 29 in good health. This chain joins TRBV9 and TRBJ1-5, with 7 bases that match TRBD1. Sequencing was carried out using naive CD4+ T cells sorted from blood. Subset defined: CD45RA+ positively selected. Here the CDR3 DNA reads TGTGCCAGCAGCCCATTAGGACAGGACAATCAGCCCCAGCATTTT. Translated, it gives CASSPLGQDNQPQHF.